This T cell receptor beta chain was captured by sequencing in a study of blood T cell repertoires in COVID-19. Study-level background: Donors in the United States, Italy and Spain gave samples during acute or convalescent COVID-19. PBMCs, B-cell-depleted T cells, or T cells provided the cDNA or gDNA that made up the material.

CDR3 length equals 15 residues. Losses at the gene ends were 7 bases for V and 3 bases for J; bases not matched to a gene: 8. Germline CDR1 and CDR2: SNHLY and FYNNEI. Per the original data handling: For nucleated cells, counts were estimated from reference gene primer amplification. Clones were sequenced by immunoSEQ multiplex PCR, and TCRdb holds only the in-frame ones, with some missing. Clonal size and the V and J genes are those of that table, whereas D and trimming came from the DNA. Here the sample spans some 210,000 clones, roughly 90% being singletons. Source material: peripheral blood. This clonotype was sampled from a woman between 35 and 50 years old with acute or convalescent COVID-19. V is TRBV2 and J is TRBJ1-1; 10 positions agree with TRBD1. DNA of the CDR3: TGTGCCAGCATAGGGACAGGGGATTATGACACTGAAGCTTTCTTT. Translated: CASIGTGDYDTEAFF.